Below, 18 T cell receptor beta chains from the same sample are listed, as sequenced in a study of Ad26.COV2.S vaccination and SARS-CoV-2 variants. Sequencing used immunoSEQ multiplex PCR; TCRdb keeps in-frame clones, though not all of them. The sample carries around 350,000 clones, about 90% recorded once. Material: peripheral blood, obtained after recovery from COVID-19. The receptors come from a human donor who had recovered from COVID-19.

The chain is built from TRBV6-5 and TRBJ1-1; D unresolved. V lost 4 bases, J lost 4 bases, and 13 bases lay in between. CDR1 is MNHEY, CDR2 SVGAGI, per germline. The CDR3 has 14 amino acids. The CDR3 region is CASSSLVWGTEAFF. For the CDR3, the DNA is TGTGCCAGCAGTTCCCTCGTATGGGGCACTGAAGCTTTCTTT.

This clone was counted between two and nine times. The chain links TRBV5-6 to TRBJ1-3; D is unresolved. This CDR3 spans 13 amino acids. V was clipped by 1 base and J by 4 bases, with 6 bases between them. Germline V gene lookup returns CDR1 SGHDT and CDR2 YYEEEE. The chain's CDR3 is CASSLLRGNTIYF. CDR3 coding DNA: TGTGCCAGCAGCTTGCTACGAGGAAACACCATATATTTT.

The chain employs TRBV9 and TRBJ2-2; 10 bases map to TRBD2. The V gene end was trimmed by 3 bases and the J gene end by 0 bases; junction bases not matched to a gene: 5. CDR1 is SGDLS and CDR2 is YYNGEE in the germline V gene. There are 17 residues in the CDR3. DNA of the CDR3: TGTGCCAGCAGCGAGCCCCTAGCGGGGGCGAACACCGGGGAGCTGTTTTTT. It specifies CASSEPLAGANTGELFF.

This clone showed up just once. The chain has TRBV2 and TRBJ2-3, with 7 nucleotides matching TRBD1. Unmatched junction bases numbered 8, after V lost 7 bases and J lost 4 bases. This CDR3 contains 14 residues. Germline V lookup: CDR1 SNHLY, CDR2 FYNNEI. The CDR3 sequence is CASKTRGSSDTQYF. The CDR3 DNA reads as TGTGCCAGCAAGACCAGGGGGTCTTCAGATACGCAGTATTTT.

J is TRBJ2-7 and V is TRBV7-2, with a weak D call TRBD2 (5 bases). The CDR3 contains 15 residues. In germline, CDR1 is SGHTA, CDR2 FQGNSA. Trimming took off 2 bases at V and 3 bases at J, with 14 bases between the two ends. The CDR3 DNA follows: TGTGCCAGCAGCTTAAGATCCCCCGGGAACTACGAGCAGTACTTC. This encodes CASSLRSPGNYEQYF.

This clone has just one count. The J gene is TRBJ2-1, the V gene TRBV19; D gene ambiguous. V gave up 5 bases and J gave up 2 bases, with 13 bases separating them. CDR3 length: 15 residues. CDR1 and CDR2 from the germline V gene are LNHDA and SQIVND (reference sequence). CDR3 DNA: TGTGCCAGTAGTCTCAGTAGTGGGACCTACAATGAGCAGTTCTTC. It is translated as CASSLSSGTYNEQFF.

The chain employs TRBV12-3 or TRBV12-4 and TRBJ1-1, with D tentatively TRBD1 (6 bases). Trimming took 5 bases from V and 10 from J, leaving 17 bases between them. This CDR3 comprises 13 residues. CDR3 loop: CASSPIGGRAAFF. CDR3 sequence (DNA): TGTGCCAGCAGTCCGATCGGGGGGCGGGCAGCTTTCTTT.

The chain is built from TRBV19 and TRBJ2-5; D tentatively fits TRBD1 or TRBD2 (6 bases each). The V end lost 5 bases, the J end lost 1 base, and 17 bases lay between the germline ends. The CDR3 runs to 16 residues. The germline gives CDR1 LNHDA, CDR2 SQIVND (reference sequence). CDR3 DNA: TGTGCCAGTAGTGTCATTCCGGGGGCGATCCAAGAGACCCAGTACTTC. Its protein product is CASSVIPGAIQETQYF.

Concerning this clone: Other nucleotide sequences in the sample specify the same CDR3. The J gene is TRBJ1-1, the V gene TRBV5-6; possibly TRBD1 for D (6 bases). Per the germline V gene, CDR1 is SGHDT and CDR2 is YYEEEE. This CDR3 is built from 12 residues. V was clipped by 4 bases and J by 4 bases, with 8 bases between them. The CDR3 loop is CASSLGATEAFF. CDR3 DNA sequence: TGTGCCAGCAGCCTGGGGGCCACTGAAGCTTTCTTT.

The chain employs TRBV6-2 or TRBV6-3 and TRBJ2-2; maybe TRBD2 (7 bases). V dropped 6 bases and J dropped 4 bases, with 15 bases sitting between them. CDR3 size: 15 residues. CDR1 MNHEY and CDR2 SVGEGT come from the germline V gene. CDR3 nucleotide sequence: TGTGCCAGCAGCCCCATAGGGGGGGGCACCGGGGAGCTGTTTTTT. It translates to CASSPIGGGTGELFF.

This rearrangement joins TRBV18 to TRBJ2-1; possibly TRBD1 for D (5 bases). The germline gives CDR1 KGHSH, CDR2 LQKENI. This CDR3 is built from 13 residues. The germline V and J ends were trimmed by 3 bases and 5 bases, with 8 bases remaining between them. CDR3 protein: CASSPQGNNEQFF. CDR3 sequence (DNA): TGTGCCAGCTCACCTCAGGGCAACAATGAGCAGTTCTTC.

This clone was seen a single time. The rearrangement links TRBV18 to TRBJ1-1; D might be TRBD1 (5 bases). Germline CDR1 is KGHSH and CDR2 is LQKENI. This CDR3 comprises 17 residues. V shed 1 base and J shed 5 bases, with 20 bases lying between them. In DNA form, the CDR3 reads TGTGCCAGCTCACCACGGATGATTGAGGGCGGGGGTACTGAAGCTTTCTTT. Amino acids: CASSPRMIEGGGTEAFF.

This clone came up once. The genes are TRBV13 and TRBJ1-2, with a weak D call TRBD1 (6 bases). CDR1 is PRHDT, CDR2 FYEKMQ, per germline (reference sequence). V lost 0 bases and J 5 bases, leaving 13 bases between the germline ends. This CDR3 has 15 amino acids. The CDR3 DNA follows: TGTGCCAGCAGCTTAGGAGAGGGGGGTTGGTATGGCTACACCTTC. This gives the protein CASSLGEGGWYGYTF.

This chain connects TRBV5-1 to TRBJ2-5; D is perhaps TRBD1 (6 bases). The CDR3 extends over 14 amino acids. V lost 9 bases, J lost 5 bases, and 20 bases lay in between. Germline V gene data show CDR1 as SGHRS and CDR2 as YFSETQ. CDR3 in amino acids: CATSPGRGQETQYF. The CDR3 DNA is TGCGCCACCTCTCCGGGCAGGGGCCAGGAGACCCAGTACTTC.

The rearrangement links TRBV11-2 to TRBJ2-1; the D is unclear. CDR1 and CDR2 (germline): SGHAT, FQNNGV. The V and J ends lost 1 base and 2 bases respectively, with 6 bases between them. The length of the CDR3 is 14 residues. The DNA for the CDR3 is TGTGCCAGCAGCTTAGTCGGCACCTACAATGAGCAGTTCTTC. Its protein is CASSLVGTYNEQFF.

The V and J genes are TRBV5-6 and TRBJ1-1; a possible D gene is TRBD1 (5 bases). Germline loops: CDR1 SGHDT, CDR2 YYEEEE. CDR3 length equals 14 residues. With 1 base removed from V and 1 base from J, the gap between germline ends came to 8 bases. DNA of the CDR3: TGTGCCAGCAGCTTGCGGACAAGGAACACTGAAGCTTTCTTT. Translating gives CASSLRTRNTEAFF. Variable domain in full (rest from reference TRBV5-6 and TRBJ1-1): DAGVTQSPTHLIKTRGQQVTLRCSPKSGHDTVSWYQQALGQGPQFIFQYYEEEERQRGNFPDRFSGHQFPNYSSELNVNALLLGDSALYLCASSLRTRNTEAFFGQGTRLTVV.

As DNA, the CDR3 is TGTGCCAGCAGCCAAGATCGGAACTATGGCTACACCTTC. Its translation is CASSQDRNYGYTF. The chain recombines TRBV14 with TRBJ1-2; D gene uncertain. The length of the CDR3 is 13 residues. CDR1 is SGHDN, CDR2 FVKESK, per germline. V was cut by 0 bases and J by 2 bases, with 4 bases left in between.

The V call is TRBV5-4, the J call TRBJ1-2, with 8 positions matching TRBD1. Germline lookup yields CDR1 SGHNT and CDR2 YYREEE (reference sequence). The junction had 7 bases not matched to a gene; V was cut back by 4 bases and J by 2 bases. There are 15 residues in the CDR3. As DNA, the CDR3 is TGTGCCAGCAGCCCAGGACAGGGCCCCAACTATGGCTACACCTTC. As protein: CASSPGQGPNYGYTF.